This T cell receptor (beta chain) was documented in a study of CD8 T cells in Susac syndrome. The CDR3 spans 12 residues. V was pared by 1 base and J by 4 bases, with 4 bases between. Germline V gives CDR1 SGHRS, CDR2 YFSETQ. Roughly 0.5 to 1 ug RNA was reverse transcribed with random hexamers. Each CDR3 protein gets one entry after TCRdb re-called the immunoSEQ multiplex PCR reads with MiXCR. The table records 150,000 to 200,000 distinct CDR3 sequences, over 85% of them present only once. The chain uses TRBV5-1 and TRBJ2-3, with unresolved D. The sample was CD4+ T cells from PBMCs. The sequence came from a human donor in good health. In DNA, the CDR3 is TGCGCCAGCAGCTTGTTTTCAGATACGCAGTATTTT. Encoded protein: CASSLFSDTQYF.